These T cell receptor beta chains were read from a single sample in a study of T cells in localized non-small cell lung cancer. Clones were sequenced by immunoSEQ multiplex PCR, and TCRdb holds only the in-frame ones, with some missing. The table records approximately 1,100 clones, approximately 34% of them present only once. The input for sequencing was normal lung tissue next to the tumor, taken before any cancer treatment. Source of these receptors: a man aged 35-75 years with stage III lung adenocarcinoma. The CDR3 runs from the conserved cysteine through the conserved F or W. A D gene is named only where the DNA matches it firmly. Size values are once, few and many counts, or a class for expanded clones, and some rows have none.

>TRBV29-1|TRBJ2-3|once|NA
CSVDYPPSPQPGSRTDTQYF
TGCAGCGTTGACTATCCCCCCTCCCCCCAGCCTGGATCCCGTACAGATACGCAGTATTTT
>TRBV6-8|TRBJ1-2|few|NA
CASSSSFGAGSYGYTF
TGTGCCAGCAGTTCAAGTTTCGGCGCGGGATCCTATGGCTACACCTTC
>TRBV6-8|TRBJ2-3|few|TRBD2
CASSLSGEADTQYF
TGTGCCAGCAGCCTCAGCGGGGAAGCAGATACGCAGTATTTT
>TRBV11-3|TRBJ1-5|medium-sized|TRBD1
CASSNSGTGGTQPQHF
TGTGCCAGCAGCAACTCCGGGACAGGGGGCACTCAGCCCCAGCATTTT
>TRBV28|TRBJ2-3|NA|TRBD1
CASSWEGTGTDTQYF
TGTGCCAGCAGCTGGGAAGGGACAGGCACAGATACGCAGTATTTT
>TRBV15|TRBJ1-2|NA|NA
CATSRDGGRYGYTF
TGTGCCACCAGCAGAGATGGGGGACGCTATGGCTACACCTTC
>TRBV19|TRBJ1-5|few|NA
CASSIGRENQPQHF
TGTGCCAGTAGTATAGGACGGGAGAATCAGCCCCAGCATTTT
>TRBV9|TRBJ2-1|NA|NA
CASSVDLTNEQFF
TGTGCCAGCAGCGTGGACTTAACCAATGAGCAGTTCTTC
>TRBV6-8|TRBJ1-2|few|TRBD1
CASSRSGQGLKGGYTF
TGTGCCAGCAGTCGTTCCGGACAGGGATTGAAGGGTGGCTACACCTTC
>TRBV28|TRBJ2-7|few|NA
CASSPFQGYEQYF
TGTGCCAGCAGTCCCTTCCAGGGCTACGAGCAGTACTTC
>TRBV11-3|TRBJ2-1|few|NA
CASSLEGADWGDRARGFF
TGTGCCAGCAGCTTAGAGGGGGCCGATTGGGGAGATCGGGCAAGAGGGTTCTTC
>TRBV18|TRBJ2-1|few|NA
CANSPPSRGNEQFF
TGTGCCAACTCACCACCTAGCAGGGGTAATGAGCAGTTCTTC
>TRBV28|TRBJ1-2|NA|NA
CASSSLDPGGYTF
TGTGCCAGCAGTTCCCTCGACCCGGGTGGCTACACCTTC
>TRBV30|TRBJ2-4|few|TRBD1
CAWKTGVLAKNIQYF
TGTGCCTGGAAAACAGGGGTTCTAGCCAAAAACATTCAGTACTTC
>TRBV2|TRBJ1-5|NA|NA
CAKIPNGGSGQPQHF
TGTGCCAAAATCCCGAACGGAGGGAGCGGTCAGCCCCAGCATTTT